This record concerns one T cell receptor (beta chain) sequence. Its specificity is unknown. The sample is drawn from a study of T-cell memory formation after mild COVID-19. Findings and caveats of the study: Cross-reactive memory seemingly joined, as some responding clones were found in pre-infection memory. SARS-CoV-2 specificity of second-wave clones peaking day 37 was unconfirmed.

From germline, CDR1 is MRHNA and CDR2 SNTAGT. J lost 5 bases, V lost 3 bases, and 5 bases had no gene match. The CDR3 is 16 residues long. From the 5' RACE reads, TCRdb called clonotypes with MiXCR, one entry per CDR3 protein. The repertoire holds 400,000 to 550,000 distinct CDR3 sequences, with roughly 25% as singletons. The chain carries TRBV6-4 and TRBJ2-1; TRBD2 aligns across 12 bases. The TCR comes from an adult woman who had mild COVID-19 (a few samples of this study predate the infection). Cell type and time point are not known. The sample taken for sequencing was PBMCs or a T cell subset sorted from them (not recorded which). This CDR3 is CASSETSGRTHNEQFF. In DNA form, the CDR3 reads TGTGCCAGCAGTGAGACTAGCGGGAGAACACACAATGAGCAGTTCTTC.